This entry features one T cell receptor (beta chain) sequence. This record belongs to a study of control samples from healthy donors and cancer patients. TCRdb keeps only in-frame clones here, not all; method: immunoSEQ multiplex PCR. This table holds 120,000 or so clones, around 87% found once. The CDR3 has 18 residues. CDR1 and CDR2 (germline): SGHAT, FQNNGV. The ends lost 4 bases at V and 0 bases at J; junction bases unmatched: 8. The origin of this receptor is a man aged 55-75 years in good health. The sequencing input was blood. This chain connects TRBV11-2 to TRBJ2-6, with 8 bases that match TRBD1. CDR3 amino acids: CASSSRGREVSGANVLTF. The DNA for the CDR3 is TGTGCCAGCAGCTCCAGGGGGCGCGAGGTCTCTGGGGCCAACGTCCTGACTTTC.